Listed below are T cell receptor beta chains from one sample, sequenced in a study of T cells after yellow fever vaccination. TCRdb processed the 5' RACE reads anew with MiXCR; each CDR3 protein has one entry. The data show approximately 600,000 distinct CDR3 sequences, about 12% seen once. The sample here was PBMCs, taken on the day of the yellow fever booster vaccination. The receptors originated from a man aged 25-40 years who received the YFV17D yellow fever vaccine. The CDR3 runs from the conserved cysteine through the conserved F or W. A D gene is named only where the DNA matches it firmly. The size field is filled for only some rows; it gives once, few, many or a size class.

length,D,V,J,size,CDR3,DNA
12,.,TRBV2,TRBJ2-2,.,CASSVGEGELFF,TGTGCCAGCAGCGTCGGGGAGGGGGAGCTGTTTTTT
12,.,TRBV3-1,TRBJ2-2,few,CASSPGRTLLFF,TGTGCCAGCAGCCCCGGGCGGACTCTGCTGTTTTTT
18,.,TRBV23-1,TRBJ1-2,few,CASSQYQSPRPNNYGYTF,TGCGCCAGCAGTCAATATCAATCGCCGCGTCCGAATAACTATGGCTACACCTTC
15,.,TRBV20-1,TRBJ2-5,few,CSARGWGKSREGQYF,TGCAGTGCTAGAGGCTGGGGAAAATCGCGTGAGGGCCAGTACTTC
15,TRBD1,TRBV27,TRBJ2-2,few,CASSFQDRGNGELFF,TGTGCCAGCAGTTTCCAGGACAGGGGGAACGGGGAGCTGTTTTTT
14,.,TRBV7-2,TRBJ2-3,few,CASKSRGSTDTQYF,TGTGCCAGTAAATCCAGAGGGAGCACAGATACGCAGTATTTT
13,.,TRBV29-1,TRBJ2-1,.,CSVHEQGPNEQFF,TGCAGCGTTCACGAACAGGGCCCAAATGAGCAGTTCTTC
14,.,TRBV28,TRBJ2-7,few,CASSLRRSNYEQYF,TGTGCCAGCAGTTTACGTCGGTCGAACTACGAGCAGTACTTC
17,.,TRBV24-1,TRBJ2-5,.,CATSAGTDFAGQETQYF,TGTGCCACCAGCGCCGGGACTGACTTTGCGGGGCAAGAGACCCAGTACTTC
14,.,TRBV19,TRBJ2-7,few,CASSLKEFPHEQYF,TGTGCCAGTAGTTTAAAGGAGTTCCCACACGAGCAGTACTTC
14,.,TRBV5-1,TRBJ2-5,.,CASRRSAEQETQYF,TGCGCCAGCAGGAGGTCAGCGGAACAAGAGACCCAGTACTTC
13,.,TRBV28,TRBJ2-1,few,CASTTYPYNEQFF,TGTGCCAGCACAACGTATCCCTACAATGAGCAGTTCTTC
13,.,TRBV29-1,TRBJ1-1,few,CSGNRDGRTEAFF,TGCAGCGGAAACCGGGACGGAAGGACTGAAGCTTTCTTT
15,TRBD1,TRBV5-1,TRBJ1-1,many,CASSLTTGLNTEAFF,TGCGCCAGCAGCTTGACGACAGGGCTGAACACTGAAGCTTTCTTT
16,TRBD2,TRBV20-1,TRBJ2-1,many,CSASSPSGDFYNEQFF,TGCAGTGCTAGTTCCCCCAGCGGGGATTTTTACAATGAGCAGTTCTTC
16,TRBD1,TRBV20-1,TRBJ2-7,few,CSVGTTGTGRTYEQYF,TGCAGTGTTGGAACTACCGGGACAGGCAGAACCTACGAGCAGTACTTC
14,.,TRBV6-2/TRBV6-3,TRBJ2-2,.,CASTPRYFSGELFF,TGTGCCAGCACTCCCCGGTACTTTAGCGGGGAGCTGTTTTTT
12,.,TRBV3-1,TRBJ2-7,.,CASSLNWRRQYF,TGTGCCAGCAGCCTGAACTGGAGAAGGCAGTACTTC
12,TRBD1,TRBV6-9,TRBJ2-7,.,CATRDRDYEQYF,TGTGCCACCCGGGACAGGGACTACGAGCAGTACTTC
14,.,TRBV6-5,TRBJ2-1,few,CASSFPGLGNEQFF,TGTGCCAGCAGTTTCCCGGGGCTCGGCAATGAGCAGTTCTTC
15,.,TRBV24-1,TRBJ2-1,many,CATSDPGTTIDEQFF,TGTGCCACCAGTGACCCGGGAACTACAATTGATGAGCAGTTCTTC